A selection of T cell receptor beta chains follows, all from one sample in a study of blood T cell repertoires in COVID-19. Produced via immunoSEQ multiplex PCR; TCRdb's table is partial and in-frame only. The sample includes 35,000 to 50,000 clones, around four fifths of them seen just once. Sequenced sample: peripheral blood. The source of these receptors is a man aged 45-60 years with active or convalescent COVID-19. CDR3s include the opening cysteine and the closing phenylalanine or tryptophan. D genes are given only for firm matches. The listing skips clone size in some rows; elsewhere it reads once, few, many or a size class.

D gene	V gene	clone size	J gene	CDR3 protein	CDR3 DNA
-	TRBV9	-	TRBJ2-1	CASSVATRVGEQFF	TGTGCCAGCAGCGTAGCTACGAGGGTGGGTGAGCAGTTCTTC
TRBD1	TRBV10-3	once	TRBJ2-7	CAIRGDRSSYEQYF	TGTGCCATCAGGGGGGACAGGAGCTCCTACGAGCAGTACTTC
-	TRBV6-5	-	TRBJ2-4	CASSYRDSGNIQYF	TGTGCCAGCAGTTACCGGGATTCAGGCAACATTCAGTACTTC
TRBD2	TRBV4-1	-	TRBJ2-7	CASRPRDYSYEQYF	TGCGCCAGCAGACCCCGGGACTACTCCTACGAGCAGTACTTC
TRBD1	TRBV19	once	TRBJ1-2	CASSILGQGDYGYTF	TGTGCCAGTAGTATTTTAGGACAGGGCGACTATGGCTACACCTTC
TRBD2	TRBV12-5	-	TRBJ2-5	CASGLAGGRETQYF	TGTGCTAGTGGTTTAGCGGGGGGGCGGGAGACCCAGTACTTC
TRBD2	TRBV3-1/TRBV3-2	-	TRBJ2-5	CASSLQRGLGTQYF	TGTGCCAGCAGCCTGCAGCGGGGGTTGGGGACCCAGTACTTC
-	TRBV4-2	-	TRBJ1-2	CASSQADTNYGYTF	TGTGCCAGCAGCCAAGCGGACACTAACTATGGCTACACCTTC
TRBD1	TRBV6-2/TRBV6-3	-	TRBJ1-5	CASSQGAAGNQPQHF	TGTGCCAGCAGTCAGGGGGCTGCGGGCAATCAGCCCCAGCATTTT
-	TRBV28	once	TRBJ2-3	CASSLMSRDTDTQYF	TGTGCCAGCAGTTTAATGTCCAGGGACACAGATACGCAGTATTTT
-	TRBV4-2	-	TRBJ1-3	CASSQEFKGPGHLSSGNTIYF	TGTGCCAGCAGCCAAGAGTTTAAGGGCCCGGGACACCTAAGCTCTGGAAACACCATATATTTT
-	TRBV6-4	-	TRBJ2-7	CASTPPGQNSYEQYF	TGTGCCAGCACTCCCCCGGGACAAAACTCCTACGAGCAGTACTTC
TRBD1	TRBV2	-	TRBJ2-2	CASRLGTGELTGELFF	TGTGCCAGCAGATTGGGGACAGGCGAGTTAACCGGGGAGCTGTTTTTT
TRBD1	TRBV3-1/TRBV3-2	-	TRBJ1-4	CASSKRTGGAREKLFF	TGTGCCAGCAGCAAAAGGACAGGGGGCGCACGGGAAAAACTGTTTTTT
-	TRBV5-4	-	TRBJ1-1	CASSLTGVLTEAFF	TGTGCCAGCAGTCTGACAGGAGTACTCACTGAAGCTTTCTTT
-	TRBV6-5	-	TRBJ1-3	CASSEVTGNTIYF	TGTGCCTCATCCGAGGTAACTGGAAACACCATATATTTT